The 8 T cell receptor beta chains reported below all come from one sample, sequenced in a study of cytomegalovirus exposure and HLA in healthy donors. TCRdb's copy holds only in-frame clones and misses some; the assay was immunoSEQ multiplex PCR. The table has 130,000 or so clones, about 88% seen once. The sample taken for sequencing was PBMCs. The source of these receptors is a woman younger than 30 in good health and CMV-seropositive.

V gene TRBV19 combines with J gene TRBJ1-4; D might be TRBD1 (5 bases). The V end lost 9 bases, the J end lost 10 bases, and 15 bases lay between the germline ends. Germline CDR1 and CDR2: LNHDA and SQIVND (reference sequence). The CDR3 runs to 12 residues. The CDR3 here is CARHRCKRKLFF. CDR3 DNA sequence: TGTGCCAGGCACAGGTGCAAGCGAAAACTGTTTTTT. Using reference TRBV19 and TRBJ1-4 for the parts outside the CDR3, the full variable domain is DGGITQSPKYLFRKEGQNVTLSCEQNLNHDAMYWYRQDPGQGLRLIYYSQIVNDFQKGDIAEGYSVSREKKESFPLTVTSAQKNPTAFYLCARHRCKRKLFFGSGTQLSVL.

The sample holds one count of this clone. This sequence joins TRBV14 and TRBJ2-7; no definite D call. From germline, CDR1 is SGHDN and CDR2 FVKESK. The ends were cut back, 0 bases at V and 6 bases at J, with 6 bases in the middle. There are 12 residues in the CDR3. Here the CDR3 reads CASSQEVGEQYF. In nucleotides, the CDR3 is TGTGCCAGCAGCCAAGAGGTCGGCGAGCAGTACTTC.

The chain carries TRBV5-1 and TRBJ2-5, with D perhaps TRBD1 (6 bases). Trimming took off 4 bases at V and 2 bases at J, with 12 bases between the two ends. The CDR3 has 14 residues. CDR1 and CDR2 (germline): SGHRS, YFSETQ. The CDR3 protein is CASSEGHGQETQYF. For the CDR3, the DNA is TGCGCCAGCAGCGAGGGACACGGACAAGAGACCCAGTACTTC.

The chain employs TRBV28 and TRBJ1-2, with D possibly matching TRBD1 (6 bases). The CDR3 has 14 amino acids. Germline V CDR1 and CDR2: MDHEN, SYDVKM. The V end was cut by 3 bases, the J end by 4 bases, with 12 bases between. The CDR3 DNA reads TGTGCCAGCAGTTTTTCAGGGGTTAGCTATGGCTACACCTTC. Translated, it gives CASSFSGVSYGYTF.

This clone has only one observation. The genes are TRBV9 and TRBJ2-1, with 7 bases aligning to TRBD2. V shed 3 bases, J shed 4 bases, and the junction held 10 bases outside the gene matches. This CDR3 is 16 amino acids long. The V gene's germline CDR1 is SGDLS and CDR2 YYNGEE. CDR3 in amino acids: CASSAHIRGEYNEQFF. The CDR3 DNA reads as TGTGCCAGCAGCGCCCACATACGGGGGGAGTACAATGAGCAGTTCTTC.

V gene TRBV7-9 combines with J gene TRBJ2-5, with 8 bases fitting TRBD1. The CDR3 has 17 residues. V was pared by 5 bases and J by 5 bases, with 16 bases of the junction left unmatched. Germline values: CDR1 SEHNR, CDR2 FQNEAQ (reference sequence). The CDR3 DNA follows: TGTGCCAGCAGCACCCGACAGGGGATTCTGGTGCGGGAGACCCAGTACTTC. This gives the protein CASSTRQGILVRETQYF.

This chain links TRBV5-1 with TRBJ2-7; 10 positions match TRBD1. The CDR3 loop spans 14 amino acids. Germline V gene sequence: CDR1 SGHRS, CDR2 YFSETQ. The V segment lost 5 bases and the J segment 5 bases; nucleotides outside the gene matches: 7. The DNA of the CDR3 is TGCGCCAGCAGGATCGGGGGACAGGGGAACGAGCAGTACTTC. Protein sequence: CASRIGGQGNEQYF.

The chain joins TRBV27 to TRBJ2-7; weak D call: TRBD2 (7 bases). The V gene's germline CDR1 is MNHEY and CDR2 SMNVEV (reference sequence). Trimming stripped 3 bases from V and 6 bases from J, with 15 bases between. The CDR3 is 14 amino acids. This CDR3 reads CASSLAGARIEQYF. As DNA, the CDR3 is TGTGCCAGCAGTTTGGCGGGGGCCCGGATCGAGCAGTACTTC.